This TCR beta chain emerged from a study of cytomegalovirus exposure and HLA in healthy donors. As for the study in general: From donors who were HLA-typed, an early data release held about 85 million unique TCRs.

This clone was picked up a small number of times. Its antigen remains unknown. Overall study results and limits: The number of N-insertions in an Asian-associated ancestry cluster was reportedly below the approximately 700-donor mean in a later analysis. As a later analysis showed, a missense DCLRE1C variant was linked to trimming of TCR beta V- and J-genes.

There are 16 residues in the CDR3. V was clipped by 4 bases and J by 4 bases; unmatched bases: 8. From germline, CDR1 is LGHNA and CDR2 YSLEER. Sampled while nominally healthy, donors likely had unrecorded immune exposures. The PCR contained 60 Vbeta and 13 Jbeta primers. Generated by immunoSEQ multiplex PCR, the TCRdb table keeps only in-frame clones and is missing some. Of more than 90,000 clones detected, around three fifths appear once; the ten largest clones hold 5.5% to 6%. The sample taken for sequencing was PBMCs. This receptor was taken from a boy aged 5-17 years in good health and CMV-seropositive. The chain is built from TRBV4-3 and TRBJ2-1; 9 bases agree with TRBD1. The CDR3 is CASSREGQGRYNEQFF. The DNA for the CDR3 is TGCGCCAGCAGCCGAGAGGGACAGGGACGATACAATGAGCAGTTCTTC.